This T cell receptor (beta chain) was identified during a study of cytomegalovirus exposure and HLA in healthy donors. Details on this clone: Its target is unknown.

Overall study results and limits: Accurate predictions that matched the HLA-A and HLA-B alleles of most subjects were reportedly made from TCR beta sequences.

Germline CDR1 is GTSNPN and CDR2 is SVGIG (reference sequence). The CDR3 extends over 11 amino acids. The V segment lost 2 bases and the J segment 15 bases; nucleotides outside the gene matches: 5. PCR employed 60 Vbeta and 13 Jbeta primers. Clones were sequenced by immunoSEQ multiplex PCR, and TCRdb holds only the in-frame ones, with some missing. The sample records 150,000 to 200,000 clones, approximately 84% being singletons. Source material: PBMCs. The source is a man younger than 35 in good health and CMV-seropositive. The chain joins TRBV30 to TRBJ2-1; 9 bases are a match to TRBD1. DNA for the CDR3: TGTGCCTGGAGTACCGGGACAGGGTCGTTCTTC. Protein: CAWSTGTGSFF.